Listed below are T cell receptor beta chains from one sample, sequenced in a study of blood T cell repertoires in COVID-19. Clones were read by immunoSEQ multiplex PCR, and TCRdb kept only the in-frame ones, dropping some. The table shows more than 200,000 clones, with around nine tenths occurring only once. The source material was PBMCs or T cells enriched from blood (not recorded which). The receptors were gathered from a woman between 45 and 65 years old who had recovered from COVID-19. Each CDR3 is given with its conserved first and last residue. D genes are given only for firm matches. Only part of the rows carry a size: once, few, many, or a class if the clone is expanded.

D	V	J	size	DNA	CDR3
TRBD1	TRBV6-2/TRBV6-3	TRBJ2-4	NA	TGTGCCAGCAGTTACCCCCCGGACAGGGGGAACATTCAGTACTTC	CASSYPPDRGNIQYF
NA	TRBV19	TRBJ2-5	NA	TGTGCCAGTAGGCCCGCGGGATGGGAGACCCAGTACTTC	CASRPAGWETQYF
NA	TRBV27	TRBJ1-1	NA	TGTGCCAGCAGTTTATCAGGGGCCGCTGAAGCTTTCTTT	CASSLSGAAEAFF
NA	TRBV27	TRBJ1-6	NA	TGTGCCAGCAGCCAATATAATTCACCCCTCCACTTT	CASSQYNSPLHF
NA	TRBV9	TRBJ2-2	NA	TGTGCCAGCAGCGTAATCGGGGATACCGGGGAGCTGTTTTTT	CASSVIGDTGELFF
TRBD1	TRBV3-1/TRBV3-2	TRBJ1-5	few	TGTGCCAGCAGCCAAGGGACAGGGGATCAGCCCCAGCATTTT	CASSQGTGDQPQHF
TRBD2	TRBV7-3	TRBJ2-7	NA	TGTGCCAGCAGCTTAGCAACAGCGGGAGCGTCCTACGAGCAGTACTTC	CASSLATAGASYEQYF
TRBD1	TRBV29-1	TRBJ1-3	few	TGCAGCGTGGGGACAGAAGGAAACACCATATATTTT	CSVGTEGNTIYF
TRBD2	TRBV5-4	TRBJ2-1	once	TGTGCCAGCAGCCTGCAACTAGCGGGAGTCCGCAATGAGCAGTTCTTC	CASSLQLAGVRNEQFF
TRBD2	TRBV6-5	TRBJ2-1	NA	TGTGCCAGCAGTCAACTAGCGGGACCCTACAATGAGCAGTTCTTC	CASSQLAGPYNEQFF
TRBD1	TRBV7-2	TRBJ2-1	NA	TGTGCCAGCAGCTTAAGGGGGCGCCCCTACAATGAGCAGTTCTTC	CASSLRGRPYNEQFF
NA	TRBV6-5	TRBJ2-2	NA	TGTGCCAGCATATGGGGCCACACCGGGGAGCTGTTTTTT	CASIWGHTGELFF
TRBD1	TRBV7-3	TRBJ2-1	NA	TGTGCCAGCAGCCCAACAGGGGGACGAGGGGCCAACCGAGCCAACAATGAGCAGTTCTTC	CASSPTGGRGANRANNEQFF
TRBD2	TRBV19	TRBJ2-7	NA	TGTGCCAGCAGAGCGGGACGGCATACCTACGAGCAGTACTTC	CASRAGRHTYEQYF
NA	TRBV4-3	TRBJ2-1	NA	TGCGCCAGCAGCCAAGCTAGAGACTCCTACAATGAGCAGTTCTTC	CASSQARDSYNEQFF
TRBD2	TRBV2	TRBJ2-1	NA	TGTGCCAGCGGCCCTTCAGCTAGCGGGACCTACAATGAGCAGTTCTTC	CASGPSASGTYNEQFF
NA	TRBV28	TRBJ2-7	once	TGTGCCAGCGCAGGGTCCCACGAGCAGTACTTC	CASAGSHEQYF
NA	TRBV12-3/TRBV12-4	TRBJ2-7	NA	TGTGCCAGCAGTGCGACCAGAATCGGAGGGCAGTACTTC	CASSATRIGGQYF
NA	TRBV7-3	TRBJ2-1	NA	TGTGCCAGCAGCTCCTTGACTACAAATGAGCAGTTCTTC	CASSSLTTNEQFF
TRBD2	TRBV5-1	TRBJ2-7	NA	TGCGCCAGCAGCCGGGGACTAGCGTGGGGAGAGCAGTACTTC	CASSRGLAWGEQYF
TRBD2	TRBV6-4	TRBJ2-1	NA	TGTGCCAGCAGTGAGATTAGCGGGACTGGTGAGCAGTTCTTC	CASSEISGTGEQFF
NA	TRBV5-1	TRBJ1-3	NA	TGCGCCAGCAGCTTGGACCCAGGGGCGAGTGGAAACACCATATATTTT	CASSLDPGASGNTIYF
NA	TRBV9	TRBJ1-2	NA	TGTGCCAGCAGTCTTCCTCGGTATGGCTACACCTTC	CASSLPRYGYTF
NA	TRBV30	TRBJ1-2	NA	TGTGCCTGGAGTGTACCCGCAGGCGAGTACTATGGCTACACCTTC	CAWSVPAGEYYGYTF
TRBD1	TRBV5-6	TRBJ2-7	few	TGTGCCAGCAGCCCCGGGACAGGGAATTCCTACGAGCAGTACTTC	CASSPGTGNSYEQYF
NA	TRBV9	TRBJ2-3	NA	TGTGCCAGCAGTGGCGAGGCCGGGAGTTTTAGCTATTTT	CASSGEAGSFSYF
NA	TRBV28	TRBJ1-2	once	TGTGCCAGCAGTTCCCTAGGGGGAGAAGGCTACACCTTC	CASSSLGGEGYTF
TRBD1	TRBV28	TRBJ1-1	NA	TGTGCCATCACGCCAGGGACAGGGAACACTGAAGCTTTCTTT	CAITPGTGNTEAFF
TRBD2	TRBV4-1	TRBJ2-1	NA	TGCGCCAGCAGCCAAGAACGGCCTAGCGGGAGGGCCATCGACAATGAGCAGTTCTTC	CASSQERPSGRAIDNEQFF
NA	TRBV5-1	TRBJ2-1	NA	TGCGCCAGCAGCCGACTAACCTCCTACAATGAGCAGTTCTTC	CASSRLTSYNEQFF
NA	TRBV5-4	TRBJ2-1	NA	TGTGCCAGCAGCAATAAAATGGAGCAGTTCTTC	CASSNKMEQFF
TRBD2	TRBV3-1/TRBV3-2	TRBJ2-7	once	TGTGCCTCGTCTAGCGGGAGAGCAAGCGAGCAGTACTTC	CASSSGRASEQYF
TRBD1	TRBV18	TRBJ2-5	NA	TGTGCCAGCTCGCACTACAGGGGTCAACAAGAGACCCAGTACTTC	CASSHYRGQQETQYF
TRBD2	TRBV7-6	TRBJ2-7	NA	TGTGCCAGCAGCTTAGATGGTAGCGGGAGGGCCATCGGATACGAGCAGTACTTC	CASSLDGSGRAIGYEQYF
TRBD1	TRBV7-6	TRBJ1-5	NA	TGTGCCAGCAGCCCCGTAGCCAGGGGGCGCGTGAGCAATCAGCCCCAGCATTTT	CASSPVARGRVSNQPQHF